This is a list of T cell receptor beta chains from one sample in a study of graft-versus-host responses after intestinal transplantation. These receptors are not linked to any known antigen. Repertoires were generated with immunoSEQ multiplex PCR, while TCRdb's copy carries only in-frame clones and drops some. The sample lists some 41,000 clones, roughly 95% occurring once. The sequenced sample was unstimulated CD8+ T cells sorted from spleen or lymph node cells, obtained before transplant. The receptor set was obtained from a human donor who was the organ donor for an intestinal transplant. Both conserved end residues are part of each CDR3. A D gene is named only where the DNA matches it firmly. Some rows have no size entry. The others give once, few or many, or a class for an expanded clone.

V	J	size	D	DNA	CDR3
TRBV6-4	TRBJ2-1	.	TRBD2	TGTGCCAGCAGTGACTCGGGGGGGGCCTACAATGAGCAGTTCTTC	CASSDSGGAYNEQFF
TRBV5-6	TRBJ2-5	.	.	TGTGCCAGCAGCTTGGCCGGGACAAACATGCAGTACTTC	CASSLAGTNMQYF
TRBV11-3	TRBJ2-1	.	TRBD2	TGTGCCAGCAGCTTAATCGGGGGGAATGAGCAGTTCTTC	CASSLIGGNEQFF
TRBV27	TRBJ1-6	.	.	TGTGCCAGCGGAACTAGCGGTAATTTTCTCAATTCACCCCTCCACTTT	CASGTSGNFLNSPLHF
TRBV4-3	TRBJ1-4	.	.	TGCGCCAGCAGTACGGGATTAGGGGCAGTTTATGAAAAACTGTTTTTT	CASSTGLGAVYEKLFF
TRBV4-1	TRBJ1-3	.	.	TGCGCCAGCAGCCAAGTAGGGGGGAACACCATATATTTT	CASSQVGGNTIYF
TRBV5-4	TRBJ2-7	.	.	TGTGCCAGCAGCTCCAACAATGCCAAGTCCGGGCCCTCATTCTACGAGCAGTACTTC	CASSSNNAKSGPSFYEQYF
TRBV7-6	TRBJ2-7	few	.	TGTGCCAGCAGCTTAGTATCGGGTATCGAGCAGTACTTC	CASSLVSGIEQYF
TRBV7-9	TRBJ2-5	.	.	TGTGCCAGCAGATTATTCGAGACCCAGTACTTC	CASRLFETQYF
TRBV9	TRBJ2-3	.	.	TGTGCCAGCAGCGTAGCTTTATCAGCGGAAGCACCCGGGGATACGCAGTATTTT	CASSVALSAEAPGDTQYF
TRBV5-4	TRBJ2-2	.	.	TGTGCCAGCAGCTTGTTTCACACCGGGGAGCTGTTTTTT	CASSLFHTGELFF
TRBV12-5	TRBJ1-2	once	.	TGTGCTAGTGGTTTGGATTCCACTTCCCGGGGCTACACCTTC	CASGLDSTSRGYTF
TRBV4-2	TRBJ2-7	.	.	TGTGCCAGCAGCCAAGTGGGGGGAGGCTCCTACGAGCAGTACTTC	CASSQVGGGSYEQYF
TRBV9	TRBJ1-2	.	.	TGTGCCAGCAGCGAGACAGGTGTGGCTGGCTACACCTTC	CASSETGVAGYTF
TRBV4-3	TRBJ1-3	.	.	TGCGCCAGCAGCCAAGAATGGGGGCTGGGAGGAAACACCATATATTTT	CASSQEWGLGGNTIYF
TRBV2	TRBJ2-5	.	TRBD2	TGTGCCAGCATCGGACTAGCGGGGTACCAAGAGACCCAGTACTTC	CASIGLAGYQETQYF
TRBV6-4	TRBJ2-3	few	.	TGTGCCAGCAGTGACCGGGACCCCACAGATACGCAGTATTTT	CASSDRDPTDTQYF
TRBV1	TRBJ1-6	.	.	.	CTSSQVGRGAGNSPLHF
TRBV5-4	TRBJ2-3	.	TRBD2	TGTGCCAGCAGCTTGGTAGCGGGGGCGACAGATACGCAGTATTTT	CASSLVAGATDTQYF
TRBV5-4	TRBJ2-5	.	.	TGTGCCAGCAGCTGGAGGGGGACCCAGTACTTC	CASSWRGTQYF
TRBV14	TRBJ2-4	.	.	TGTGCCAGCAGCCATTCCTGGCAAGGGCCCAAAAACATTCAGTACTTC	CASSHSWQGPKNIQYF
TRBV7-2	TRBJ1-2	.	.	TGTGCCAGCAGCTTAGGCGGCTATGGCTACACCTTC	CASSLGGYGYTF
TRBV5-1	TRBJ2-3	.	TRBD2	TGCGCCAGCAGCTTTAGCGGGGGGACAGATACGCAGTATTTT	CASSFSGGTDTQYF
TRBV6-4	TRBJ2-3	.	TRBD2	TGTGCCAGCACAAGACTAGCGGGGGGGCTTAGGGGCACAGATACGCAGTATTTT	CASTRLAGGLRGTDTQYF
TRBV30	TRBJ2-5	.	.	TGTGCCTGGAGTGTAAGCTCGAACAGTCCCGAAGAGACCCAGTACTTC	CAWSVSSNSPEETQYF
TRBV4-3	TRBJ2-3	.	.	TGCGCCAGCAGCCAAGACAGGGCTAGCACAGATACGCAGTATTTT	CASSQDRASTDTQYF
TRBV6-4	TRBJ2-3	.	.	TGTGCCAGCAGTCTATCTTGGGGCACAGATACGCAGTATTTT	CASSLSWGTDTQYF
TRBV29-1	TRBJ2-7	.	.	TGCAGCGTGACCGGGACCTACGAGCAGTACTTC	CSVTGTYEQYF
TRBV7-9	TRBJ2-1	.	.	TGTGCCAGCAGCTTATTGCGCGGGGGCTGGGGGCAGTTCTTC	CASSLLRGGWGQFF
TRBV4-1	TRBJ2-3	.	.	TGCGCCAGCAGCCAAGGGTTACTAGGAGGCTTCTCAGATACGCAGTATTTT	CASSQGLLGGFSDTQYF
TRBV5-6	TRBJ1-1	.	.	TGTGCCAGCAGCTTCGGAATGAACACTGAAGCTTTCTTT	CASSFGMNTEAFF
TRBV4-3	TRBJ2-7	once	.	TGCGCCAGCAGCCTGCGTGGTTGGCCACGGTACGAGCAGTACTTC	CASSLRGWPRYEQYF
TRBV27	TRBJ2-7	few	.	TGTGCCAGCAGTTTATTTGGGGGCTACGAGCAGTACTTC	CASSLFGGYEQYF